This T cell receptor (beta chain) emerged from a study of identical twins. Findings of the study overall: Researchers reported weaker excess twin sharing in beta out-of-frame sequences.

Germline values: CDR1 LNHNV, CDR2 YYDKDF (reference sequence). V lost 2 bases to trimming and J lost 7 bases; unmatched junction nucleotides: 4. The CDR3 runs to 14 residues. TCRdb redid the calling of the 5' RACE reads with MiXCR, one entry per CDR3 protein. The data show approximately 350,000 distinct CDR3 sequences, roughly 12% seen once. This clonotype turned up a few times. Antigen unknown. The sample was also linked to a second study, of yellow fever vaccine responses in identical twins. As reported in that work: Convergence reportedly seemed to mark part of the twins' vaccine T cell response, with personalization marking the rest.

Source material: CD8+ T cells sorted from blood. The rearrangement joins TRBV15 to TRBJ1-4, with TRBD1 matching 7 bases. The receptor comes from a woman aged 18-29 years in good health. The CDR3: CATSRQGEAEKLFF. The CDR3 nucleotides are TGTGCCACCAGCAGACAGGGGGAGGCTGAAAAACTGTTTTTT.